Below are 21 T cell receptor beta chains sequenced from a single sample in a study of T cells in Graves' hyperthyroidism and ophthalmopathy. There were TCR beta CDR3 regions amplified from RNA transcripts. In the first-round RT-PCR of the TCR CDR3, the HTBI primer set was used. From the multiplex PCR reads, TCRdb called clonotypes with MiXCR, one entry per CDR3 protein. The table lists roughly 380,000 distinct CDR3 sequences, about an eighth of them singletons. Material for sequencing was blood. These receptors all come from a woman younger than 30 with Graves' hyperthyroidism.

This clonotype has ten or more counts. The chain employs TRBV15 and TRBJ1-5, with D possibly TRBD1 on 6 matching bases. V dropped 3 bases and J dropped 4 bases, with 10 bases sitting between them. Germline-derived CDR1 and CDR2 are LNHNV and YYDKDF (reference sequence). The CDR3 is 14 residues long. For the CDR3, the DNA is TGTGCCACCAGCAGGGACAGCTCGAATCAGCCCCAGCATTTT. Translating it yields CATSRDSSNQPQHF. Full variable domain (missing parts from reference TRBV15 and TRBJ1-5): DAMVIQNPRYQVTQFGKPVTLSCSQTLNHNVMYWYQQKSSQAPKLLFHYYDKDFNNEADTPDNFQSRRPNTSFCFLDIRSPGLGDTAMYLCATSRDSSNQPQHFGDGTRLSIL.

Many counts were recorded for this clonotype. The chain recombines TRBV9 with TRBJ1-1, with 11 nucleotides matching TRBD1. The length of the CDR3 is 17 residues. Germline CDR1 and CDR2: SGDLS and YYNGEE. Losses at the gene ends were 3 bases for V and 5 bases for J; bases not matched to a gene: 12. CDR3 amino acids: CASSGISRGTGGTEAFF. The CDR3 bases are TGTGCCAGCAGCGGAATATCCCGCGGGACAGGGGGAACTGAAGCTTTCTTT.

This clonotype was recorded many times. The chain links TRBV12-3 or TRBV12-4 to TRBJ2-3, with D tentatively TRBD1 (6 bases). V dropped 6 bases and J dropped 0 bases, with 19 bases sitting between them. This CDR3 has 17 amino acids. The CDR3 DNA reads TGTGCCAGCAGAAACGCCGGGACAACAACTAGCACAGATACGCAGTATTTT. Translated: CASRNAGTTTSTDTQYF.

This clonotype came up many times. The chain is built from TRBV20-1 and TRBJ2-7; D could derive from TRBD1 or TRBD2 (5 bases each). Trimming took 3 bases from V and 4 from J, leaving 22 bases between them. In germline, CDR1 is DFQATT, CDR2 SNEGSKA (reference sequence). The CDR3 runs to 16 residues. The CDR3: CSARRGGRGPNYEQYF. CDR3 nucleotide sequence: TGCAGTGCTAGGAGAGGCGGTCGGGGCCCTAATTACGAGCAGTACTTC.

This clonotype was seen repeatedly, ten times or more. V gene TRBV2 combines with J gene TRBJ2-7; no firm D call. The ends were cut back, 3 bases at V and 0 bases at J, with 12 bases in the middle. The CDR3 is 15 residues long. The germline V gene encodes CDR1 SNHLY and CDR2 FYNNEI. The CDR3 nucleotides read TGTGCCAGCAGTGAGAGTGGCATGCGCTCCTACGAGCAGTACTTC. Its protein is CASSESGMRSYEQYF. The entire variable domain, with the rest obtained from reference TRBV2 and TRBJ2-7, is as follows: EPEVTQTPSHQVTQMGQEVILRCVPISNHLYFYWYRQILGQKVEFLVSFYNNEISEKSEIFDDQFSVERPDGSNFTLKIRSTKLEDSAMYFCASSESGMRSYEQYFGPGTRLTVT.

In this sample, this clonotype turned up a few times. The chain joins TRBV4-2 to TRBJ2-2, with TRBD2 matching over 9 bases. The CDR3 totals 20 residues. CDR1 and CDR2 from the germline V gene are LGHNA and YNFKEQ. J gave up 6 bases and V 4 bases, and 21 bases lay outside the gene matches. CDR3 DNA sequence: TGTGCCAGCAGCCGTGAGGACCCACTACTTGCGGGAGGGTTGGCCGGGGAGCTGTTTTTT. Its protein is CASSREDPLLAGGLAGELFF.

Regarding this clonotype: A much larger clone lies one base from this, so it may be a read error. The chain employs TRBV28 and TRBJ2-7; 8 nucleotides agree with TRBD2. V was clipped by 2 bases and J by 2 bases; unmatched bases: 17. CDR1 is MDHEN, CDR2 SYDVKM, per germline. The CDR3 loop spans 19 amino acids. In DNA, the CDR3 is TGTGCCAGCAGTTTAGTAGGAAATAGCGGGACTGGAGTTGCCTACGAGCAGTACTTC. Protein sequence: CASSLVGNSGTGVAYEQYF.

The chain has TRBV3-1 and TRBJ1-2; a possible D gene is TRBD1 (6 bases). The V end lost 4 bases, the J end lost 4 bases, and 16 bases lay between the germline ends. CDR1 is LGHDT, CDR2 YNNKEL, per germline (reference sequence). This CDR3 comprises 15 residues. CDR3 protein: CASSLNDRLIYGYTF. CDR3 DNA sequence: TGTGCCAGCAGCCTCAACGACAGGCTGATCTATGGCTACACCTTC.

This clonotype has more than one count but fewer than ten. Since a much larger clone is just one base distant, this may be a read error. This rearrangement joins TRBV6-5 to TRBJ1-2, with D perhaps TRBD1 (5 bases). This CDR3 has 13 residues. The germline V gene encodes CDR1 MNHEY and CDR2 SVGAGI. CDR3 sequence: CVSSYDSLYGYTF. CDR3 DNA sequence: TGTGTCAGCAGTTACGACAGCCTCTATGGCTACACCTTC.

At least ten counts were recorded for this clonotype. The CDR3 sequence: CASRTGGTGELFF. CDR3 in DNA: TGTGCCAGCCGGACAGGGGGCACCGGGGAGCTGTTTTTT. The chain combines TRBV7-9 with TRBJ2-2, with TRBD1 matching over 10 bases. There are 13 residues in the CDR3. Germline V gene data show CDR1 as SEHNR and CDR2 as FQNEAQ (reference sequence). V was pared by 8 bases and J by 4 bases, with 1 base of the junction left unmatched.

Of note for this clonotype: A read error may be the cause here, since a much bigger clone is one base away. The rearrangement joins TRBV6-2 or TRBV6-3 to TRBJ2-1; weak D call: TRBD1 (6 bases). The CDR3 runs to 15 residues. The germline V gene has CDR1 MNHEY and CDR2 SVGEGT. This CDR3 reads CASLNPGTPYTEQFF. CDR3 nucleotide sequence: TGTGCCAGCCTAAACCCCGGGACACCTTACACTGAGCAGTTCTTC.

As to this clonotype: A read error may account for a junction end that differs from germline. V gene TRBV4-1 combines with J gene TRBJ1-2, with no clear D. The CDR3 runs 14 residues. The germline CDR1 and CDR2 sequences are MGHRA and YSYEKL. The CDR3 coding sequence is TGCGCCAGCAGCCCGACGACACTTAACTATGGCTACATCTTC. Residues: CASSPTTLNYGYIF.

This clonotype has at least ten counts. This chain links TRBV6-1 with TRBJ2-3; 8 bases line up with TRBD2. The J segment lost 2 bases and the V segment lost 5 bases, leaving 6 bases of the junction unmatched. This CDR3 is 15 amino acids long. The germline gives CDR1 MNHNS, CDR2 SASEGT. The CDR3 nucleotides read TGTGCCAGCAGTTTCGGAGCGGGGGACACAGATACGCAGTATTTT. This translates into CASSFGAGDTDTQYF.

There are a few counts of this clonotype. The chain has TRBV19 and TRBJ2-7; D possibly matches TRBD1 or TRBD2 (5 bases each). V lost 3 bases to trimming and J lost 3 bases, with 9 bases between them. The CDR3 consists of 13 residues. Per germline, CDR1 LNHDA and CDR2 SQIVND (reference sequence). CDR3 in amino acids: CASSMGDRYEQYF. The DNA for the CDR3 is TGTGCCAGTAGTATGGGGGACCGCTACGAGCAGTACTTC. The full variable domain, rest sourced from reference TRBV19 and TRBJ2-7, is DGGITQSPKYLFRKEGQNVTLSCEQNLNHDAMYWYRQDPGQGLRLIYYSQIVNDFQKGDIAEGYSVSREKKESFPLTVTSAQKNPTAFYLCASSMGDRYEQYFGPGTRLTVT.

This clonotype was seen many times. The J gene is TRBJ2-3, the V gene TRBV7-2, with TRBD2 matching 7 bases. Looked up from germline, CDR1 is SGHTA and CDR2 is FQGNSA. The ends lost 5 bases at V and 4 bases at J; junction bases unmatched: 9. The CDR3 loop spans 15 amino acids. The CDR3 region is CASSLGLVVSDTQYF. The DNA of the CDR3 is TGTGCCAGCAGCCTAGGACTAGTCGTGTCAGATACGCAGTATTTT. Full variable domain (missing parts from reference TRBV7-2 and TRBJ2-3): GAGVSQSPSNKVTEKGKDVELRCDPISGHTALYWYRQSLGQGLEFLIYFQGNSAPDKSGLPSDRFSAERTGGSVSTLTIQRTQQEDSAVYLCASSLGLVVSDTQYFGPGTRLTVL.

This clonotype was seen a few times. At one boundary the junction diverges from the germline segment, which might be a read error. The CDR3 bases are TGTGGCAGCAGCCAAGAGTGGGGAGACTCCTACAATGAGCAGTTCTTC. It specifies CGSSQEWGDSYNEQFF. The chain recombines TRBV3-1 with TRBJ2-1; TRBD2 might be the D (5 bases). Germline V CDR1 and CDR2: LGHDT, YNNKEL (reference sequence). CDR3 length: 16 residues.

This rearrangement joins TRBV20-1 to TRBJ2-6, with D tentatively TRBD2 (6 bases). The length of the CDR3 is 16 residues. Trimming took off 6 bases at V and 2 bases at J, with 17 bases between the two ends. Germline V gene sequence: CDR1 DFQATT, CDR2 SNEGSKA (reference sequence). CDR3 in DNA: TGCAGTGCCCTGATTGGTAGCGGAGCTGGGGCCAACGTCCTGACTTTC. Translated, it gives CSALIGSGAGANVLTF.

The rearrangement joins TRBV18 to TRBJ2-3; TRBD1 or TRBD2 may be the D gene (5 bases each). The CDR3 runs 15 residues. The ends were cut back, 3 bases at V and 5 bases at J, with 15 bases in the middle. CDR1 KGHSH and CDR2 LQKENI come from the germline V gene. The CDR3 loop is CASSPGGVGIDTQYF. The CDR3 nucleotides are TGTGCCAGCTCACCTGGGGGTGTGGGCATAGATACGCAGTATTTT.

This clonotype occurred a few times. V usage is TRBV27 and J usage is TRBJ1-2, with 9 bases matching TRBD1. This CDR3 contains 14 residues. Germline CDR1 reads MNHEY; CDR2 reads SMNVEV (reference sequence). V was clipped by 4 bases and J by 4 bases; unmatched bases: 4. The CDR3 DNA reads TGTGCCAGCAGTTCGCGGACAGGGGCCTATGGCTACACCTTC. It yields the protein CASSSRTGAYGYTF.

This clonotype was seen many times. The chain uses TRBV30 and TRBJ2-1; TRBD2 matches 13 bases. CDR1 and CDR2 (germline): GTSNPN, SVGIG (reference sequence). The V segment lost 5 bases and the J segment 11 bases; nucleotides outside the gene matches: 3. The CDR3 consists of 12 residues. CDR3 region: CAWVGTSGKQFF. CDR3 bases: TGTGCCTGGGTCGGGACTAGCGGGAAGCAGTTCTTC.

This clonotype was seen a handful of times. The V gene is TRBV27, the J gene TRBJ2-1, with D possibly being TRBD2 (6 bases). Germline assignment: CDR1 MNHEY and CDR2 SMNVEV (reference sequence). CDR3 length: 15 amino acids. Trimming cost V 7 bases and J 7 bases, with 20 bases left between them. The CDR3 region is CASMSLARTGNEQFF. As DNA, the CDR3 is TGTGCCAGCATGAGTCTAGCGAGGACGGGTAATGAGCAGTTCTTC.